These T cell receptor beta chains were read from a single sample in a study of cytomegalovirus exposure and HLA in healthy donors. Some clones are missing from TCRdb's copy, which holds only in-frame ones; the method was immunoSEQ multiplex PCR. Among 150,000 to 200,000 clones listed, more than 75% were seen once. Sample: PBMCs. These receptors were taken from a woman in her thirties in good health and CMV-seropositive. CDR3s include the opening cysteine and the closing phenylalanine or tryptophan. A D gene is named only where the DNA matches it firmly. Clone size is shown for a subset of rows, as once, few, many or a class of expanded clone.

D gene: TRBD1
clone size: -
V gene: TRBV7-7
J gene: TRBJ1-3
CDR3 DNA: TGTGCTAGCAGTCTCGACAGGGGGTCTGGAAACACCATATATTTT
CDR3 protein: CASSLDRGSGNTIYF

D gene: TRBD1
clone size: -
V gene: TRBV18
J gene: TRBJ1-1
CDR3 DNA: TGTGCCAGCTCTCTCAACAGGGGCTCTCGGCCCACTGAAGCTTTCTTT
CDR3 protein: CASSLNRGSRPTEAFF

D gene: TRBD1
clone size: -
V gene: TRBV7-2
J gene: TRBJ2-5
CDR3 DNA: TGTGCCAGCAGCTTATCGGCAGGGGGTAGGTCAGAGACCCAGTACTTC
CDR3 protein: CASSLSAGGRSETQYF

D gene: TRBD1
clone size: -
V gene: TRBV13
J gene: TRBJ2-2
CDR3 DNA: TGTGCCAGCAGCTTAGAAAGGGCAGGGGGCGAAACAGATCACACCGGGGAGCTGTTTTTT
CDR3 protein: CASSLERAGGETDHTGELFF

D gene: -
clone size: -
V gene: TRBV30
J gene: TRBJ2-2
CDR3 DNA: TGTGCCTGGAGGTTTTTACAGGCCCATCGAGGAGGGGAGCTGTTTTTT
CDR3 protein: CAWRFLQAHRGGELFF

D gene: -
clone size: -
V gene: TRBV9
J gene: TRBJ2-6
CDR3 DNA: TGTGCCAGCAGCCCCCCGAGGAGGCCCTCTGGGGCCAACGTCCTGACTTTC
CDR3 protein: CASSPPRRPSGANVLTF

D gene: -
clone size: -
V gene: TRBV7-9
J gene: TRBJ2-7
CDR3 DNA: TGTGCCAGCAGCTTATCCAGCGAGCAGTACTTC
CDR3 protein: CASSLSSEQYF

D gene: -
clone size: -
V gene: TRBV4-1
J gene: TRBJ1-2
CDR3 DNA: TGCGCCAGCAGCCTATATCCAGTGCTTAACTATGGCTACACCTTC
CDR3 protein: CASSLYPVLNYGYTF

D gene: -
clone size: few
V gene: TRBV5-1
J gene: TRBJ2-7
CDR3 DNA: TGCGCCAGCAGCTTGGGGGTGGCAGGGGAAATCTACGAGCAGTACTTC
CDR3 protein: CASSLGVAGEIYEQYF

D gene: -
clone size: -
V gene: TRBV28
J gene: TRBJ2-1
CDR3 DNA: TGTGCCAGCAGCATGGGGACACGAAGGAAGGGTGAGCAGTTCTTC
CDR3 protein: CASSMGTRRKGEQFF

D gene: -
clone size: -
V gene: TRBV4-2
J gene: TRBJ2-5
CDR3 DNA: TGTGCCAGCAGCCAAGGCAACGAGCCGGGGGTCGGAGAGACCCAGTACTTC
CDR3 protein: CASSQGNEPGVGETQYF

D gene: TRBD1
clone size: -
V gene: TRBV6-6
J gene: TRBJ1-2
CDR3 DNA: TGTGCCAGCAGGCCGCCGGGACAGATTAACTATGGCTACACCTTC
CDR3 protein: CASRPPGQINYGYTF

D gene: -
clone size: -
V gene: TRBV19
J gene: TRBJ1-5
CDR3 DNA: TGTGCCAGTAGTACGAGGGGGTACCAGCCCCAGCATTTT
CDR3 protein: CASSTRGYQPQHF

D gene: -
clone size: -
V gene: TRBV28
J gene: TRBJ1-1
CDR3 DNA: TGTGCCACACGTCGGGGGATCAACACTGAAGCTTTCTTT
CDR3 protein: CATRRGINTEAFF

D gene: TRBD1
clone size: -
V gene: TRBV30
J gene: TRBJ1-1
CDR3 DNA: TGTGCCTTCGTGGACAGGGCGATCACTGAAGCTTTCTTT
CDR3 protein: CAFVDRAITEAFF

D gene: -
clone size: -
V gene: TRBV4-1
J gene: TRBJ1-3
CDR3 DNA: TGCGCCAGCAGCCAAGGAGGACTTGGAAACTCTGGAAACACCATATATTTT
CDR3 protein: CASSQGGLGNSGNTIYF

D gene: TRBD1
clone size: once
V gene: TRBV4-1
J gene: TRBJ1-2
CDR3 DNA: TGCGCCAGCAGCCAAAGGACAGGGGCTAACTATGGCTACACCTTC
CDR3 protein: CASSQRTGANYGYTF

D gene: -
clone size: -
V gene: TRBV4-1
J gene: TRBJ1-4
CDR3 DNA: TGCGCCAGCAGCCAAGAGGTCAGGGGAGGGTCTAATGAAAAACTGTTTTTT
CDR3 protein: CASSQEVRGGSNEKLFF

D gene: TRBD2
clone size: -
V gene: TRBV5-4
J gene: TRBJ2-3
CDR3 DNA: TGTGCCAGCAGCTTAGCGGGGTACACAGATACGCAGTATTTT
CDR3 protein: CASSLAGYTDTQYF

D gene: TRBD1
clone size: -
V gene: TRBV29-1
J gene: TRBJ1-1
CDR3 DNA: TGCGGGACAGGGCGTGCCACTGAAGCTTTCTTT
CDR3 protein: CGTGRATEAFF

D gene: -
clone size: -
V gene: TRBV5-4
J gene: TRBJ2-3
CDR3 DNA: TGTGCCAGCAGCCCGAGGTGGACAGACCCTAGCACAGATACGCAGTATTTT
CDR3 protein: CASSPRWTDPSTDTQYF

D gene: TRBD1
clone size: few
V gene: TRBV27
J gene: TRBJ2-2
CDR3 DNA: TGTGCCAGCATATCCGGGACAGGGAACACCGGGGAGCTGTTTTTT
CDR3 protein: CASISGTGNTGELFF

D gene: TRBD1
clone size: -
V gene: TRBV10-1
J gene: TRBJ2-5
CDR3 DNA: TGCGCCAGCAGTAAGGGGGCCCTTGAGACCCAGTACTTC
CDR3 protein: CASSKGALETQYF

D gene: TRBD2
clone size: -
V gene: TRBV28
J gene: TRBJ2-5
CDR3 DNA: TGTGCCAGCAGTTCTCCCCTGGGACCGGGGGGAGGGACCCAGTACTTC
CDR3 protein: CASSSPLGPGGGTQYF

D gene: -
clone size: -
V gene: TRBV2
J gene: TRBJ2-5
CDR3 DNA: TGTGCCAGCAGTGACCGGGGTCGGGCTTTGGGAACGAAGTACTTC
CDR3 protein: CASSDRGRALGTKYF

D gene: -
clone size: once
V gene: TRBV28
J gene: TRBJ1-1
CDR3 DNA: TGTGCCAGCAGTTTAGTGCGGGGCGTGGGGGACACTGAAGCTTTCTTT
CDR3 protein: CASSLVRGVGDTEAFF

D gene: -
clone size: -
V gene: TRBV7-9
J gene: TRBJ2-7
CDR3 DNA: TGTGCCAGCAGCCGTACAGTTACAGTCTCCCAAGTTTACGAGCAGTACTTC
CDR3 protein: CASSRTVTVSQVYEQYF

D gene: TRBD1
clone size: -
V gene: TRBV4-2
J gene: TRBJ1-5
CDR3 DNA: TGTGCCAGCAGCCAGACCGGGACAGGGGATAGCAATCAGCCCCAGCATTTT
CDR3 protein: CASSQTGTGDSNQPQHF